These 21 T cell receptor beta chains originate from one sample sequenced in a study of beta chain features in type 1 diabetes. Study-level findings and limits: Among patients with Type 1 diabetes, TCRB CDR3s were moderately but significantly shorter in every one of the four CD4+ subsets.

Expressed TCRB transcripts were sequenced, since all the RNA that had been isolated was reverse transcribed. The protocol was immunoSEQ multiplex PCR, while the TCRdb copy is restricted to in-frame clones and leaves out a portion. The sample carries more than 250,000 clones, around 20% recorded once. What these receptors recognize is not known. The sample taken for sequencing was naive CD4+ T cells from blood. The source of these receptors is a woman between 40 and 50 years old with type 1 diabetes.

The gene calls are TRBV7-9 and TRBJ2-5, with 8 positions matching TRBD1. V lost 8 bases, J lost 5 bases, and 10 bases stayed unmatched. Looked up from germline, CDR1 is SEHNR and CDR2 is FQNEAQ (reference sequence). The CDR3 totals 14 residues. The CDR3 region has the DNA TGTGCCAGCCGTAAGACAGGGGAGGTTGAGACCCAGTACTTC. Translated, it gives CASRKTGEVETQYF.

This clone was found a few times. This chain links TRBV9 with TRBJ2-3, with TRBD1 matching 7 bases. The germline gives CDR1 SGDLS, CDR2 YYNGEE. J lost 4 bases, V lost 4 bases, and 3 bases had no gene match. CDR3 length: 13 residues. The CDR3 loop reads CASSPDRADTQYF. In DNA form, the CDR3 reads TGTGCCAGCAGCCCCGACAGGGCAGATACGCAGTATTTT.

V gene TRBV2 combines with J gene TRBJ1-5; perhaps TRBD1 as D (5 bases). The V end lost 4 bases, the J end lost 5 bases, and 9 bases lay between the germline ends. This CDR3 is built from 13 residues. Germline-derived CDR1 and CDR2 are SNHLY and FYNNEI. CDR3 region: CASSGGRDQPQHF. The CDR3 nucleotides are TGTGCCAGCAGTGGGGGGAGGGATCAGCCCCAGCATTTT.

This clone was observed a few times. The sample contains more than one DNA sequence encoding this CDR3. The rearrangement links TRBV7-2 to TRBJ2-2, with D possibly matching TRBD1 (5 bases). The CDR3 length is 14 residues. V lost 5 bases and J lost 2, with 9 bases in between. Germline V lookup: CDR1 SGHTA, CDR2 FQGNSA. DNA for the CDR3: TGTGCCAGCAGCCCAGGGCTCAACACCGGGGAGCTGTTTTTT. Its protein is CASSPGLNTGELFF.

This chain uses TRBV7-2 with TRBJ2-5, with 7 bases that match TRBD2. Germline V gene data show CDR1 as SGHTA and CDR2 as FQGNSA. The J segment lost 4 bases and the V segment lost 1 base, leaving 3 bases of the junction unmatched. The CDR3 runs to 14 residues. In DNA form, the CDR3 reads TGTGCCAGCAGCTTAGGGACTAGTACAGAGACCCAGTACTTC. The encoded protein is CASSLGTSTETQYF.

This clone turned up a few times. V and J are TRBV28 and TRBJ2-5; no firm D call. V was cut by 5 bases and J by 5 bases, with 6 bases left in between. Germline V gene sequence: CDR1 MDHEN, CDR2 SYDVKM. The CDR3 extends over 11 amino acids. The CDR3 bases are TGTGCCAGCAGTGTCCGGGAGACCCAGTACTTC. It encodes CASSVRETQYF.

The chain combines TRBV2 with TRBJ2-3; D is undetermined. CDR1 and CDR2 from the germline V gene are SNHLY and FYNNEI. This CDR3 is built from 15 residues. V dropped 2 bases and J dropped 2 bases, with 11 bases sitting between them. The CDR3: CASSETPTYTDTQYF. Here the CDR3 DNA reads TGTGCCAGCAGTGAAACCCCGACTTACACAGATACGCAGTATTTT.

The chain carries TRBV28 and TRBJ2-1; TRBD1 might be the D (6 bases). Trimming left V 6 bases short and J 4 bases short, with 10 bases between. Germline V gene data show CDR1 as MDHEN and CDR2 as SYDVKM. The CDR3 covers 13 residues. The CDR3 is CASSRGQYNEQFF. The CDR3 nucleotides are TGTGCCAGCAGCCGAGGACAGTACAATGAGCAGTTCTTC.

This chain's CDR3 is CASTPGTALNTGELFF. The DNA for the CDR3 is TGTGCCAGTACCCCCGGGACAGCCTTGAACACCGGGGAGCTGTTTTTT. The chain is built from TRBV19 and TRBJ2-2; 7 bases are shared with TRBD1. Per the germline V gene, CDR1 is LNHDA and CDR2 is SQIVND (reference sequence). The CDR3 contains 16 residues. Losses at the gene ends were 7 bases for V and 1 base for J; bases not matched to a gene: 9. Supplemented by reference TRBV19 and TRBJ2-2, the full variable domain reads DGGITQSPKYLFRKEGQNVTLSCEQNLNHDAMYWYRQDPGQGLRLIYYSQIVNDFQKGDIAEGYSVSREKKESFPLTVTSAQKNPTAFYLCASTPGTALNTGELFFGEGSRLTVL.

CDR3 in amino acids: CASSPGQGAYGYTF. For the CDR3, the DNA is TGTGCCAGCAGCCCGGGACAGGGAGCCTATGGCTACACCTTC. The chain combines TRBV5-4 with TRBJ1-2; the match to TRBD1 covers 9 bases. Germline V gene sequence: CDR1 SGHNT, CDR2 YYREEE (reference sequence). V lost 4 bases, J lost 4 bases, and 5 bases stayed unmatched. There are 14 residues in the CDR3.

The rearrangement joins TRBV29-1 to TRBJ1-1; D perhaps matches TRBD1 (6 bases). The V end lost 4 bases, the J end lost 5 bases, and 14 bases lay between the germline ends. Germline lookup yields CDR1 SQVTM and CDR2 ANQGSEA. The CDR3 totals 13 residues. CDR3 region: CSVGGGVWTEAFF. CDR3 bases: TGCAGCGTTGGAGGGGGTGTATGGACTGAAGCTTTCTTT.

This clone was detected a few times. The chain is built from TRBV14 and TRBJ2-3; TRBD2 matches 8 bases. Germline CDR1 SGHDN, CDR2 FVKESK. Trimming cost V 1 base and J 4 bases; bases outside gene matches: 7. This CDR3 is built from 16 residues. CDR3: CASSQASGRYSDTQYF. CDR3 bases: TGTGCCAGCAGCCAAGCCAGCGGGAGATATTCAGATACGCAGTATTTT.

The rearrangement links TRBV7-2 to TRBJ2-7; D is undetermined. The V gene's germline CDR1 is SGHTA and CDR2 FQGNSA. The V and J ends lost 5 bases and 2 bases respectively, with 7 bases between them. There are 12 residues in the CDR3. The CDR3 DNA reads as TGTGCCAGCAGCCCCGAGGCCTACGAGCAGTACTTC. Protein: CASSPEAYEQYF.

CDR3 coding DNA: TGTGCCACCAGCAGAGATGTAGGGGAGGATGAAAAACTGTTTTTT. Its translation: CATSRDVGEDEKLFF. This chain connects TRBV15 to TRBJ1-4; the D gene is possibly TRBD1 (5 bases). CDR1 and CDR2 (germline): LNHNV, YYDKDF (reference sequence). The germline V and J ends were trimmed by 0 bases and 6 bases, with 11 bases remaining between them. This CDR3 is built from 15 residues.

This chain connects TRBV18 to TRBJ1-5; D remains ambiguous. The CDR3 contains 16 residues. Looked up from germline, CDR1 is KGHSH and CDR2 is LQKENI. V lost 2 bases, J lost 2 bases, and 13 bases lay in between. CDR3 loop: CASSPGSLRGNQPQHF. The CDR3 DNA is TGTGCCAGCTCACCAGGATCACTCCGGGGCAATCAGCCCCAGCATTTT.

This clone was counted a few times. The chain joins TRBV9 to TRBJ2-3; TRBD1 matches 7 bases. The CDR3 is 14 residues long. Germline-derived CDR1 and CDR2 are SGDLS and YYNGEE. Trimming at V came to 4 bases and at J to 4 bases, leaving 6 bases not matched to a gene. This CDR3 is CASSLHGQADTQYF. DNA for the CDR3: TGTGCCAGCAGCCTCCACGGACAGGCAGATACGCAGTATTTT.

The V gene is TRBV7-2, the J gene TRBJ1-2; D ambiguous. The CDR3 spans 17 residues. V lost 5 bases and J lost 8, with 27 bases in between. In germline, CDR1 is SGHTA, CDR2 FQGNSA. In nucleotides, the CDR3 is TGTGCCAGCAGCCGTTTCCTAGTGGGAGGACTAACCGGGGGCTACACCTTC. Translating gives CASSRFLVGGLTGGYTF. Full variable domain (missing parts from reference TRBV7-2 and TRBJ1-2): GAGVSQSPSNKVTEKGKDVELRCDPISGHTALYWYRQSLGQGLEFLIYFQGNSAPDKSGLPSDRFSAERTGGSVSTLTIQRTQQEDSAVYLCASSRFLVGGLTGGYTFGSGTRLTVV.

In nucleotides, the CDR3 is TGCGCCAGCAGCTTGCAGACAGCGGGTGGGGATACGCAGTATTTT. It translates to CASSLQTAGGDTQYF. The gene calls are TRBV5-1 and TRBJ2-3; D possibly corresponds to TRBD2 (6 bases). This CDR3 region has 15 residues. The V and J ends lost 1 base and 6 bases respectively, with 15 bases between them. Germline V gives CDR1 SGHRS, CDR2 YFSETQ.

The chain employs TRBV28 and TRBJ1-1, with 7 bases fitting TRBD1. The CDR3 contains 14 residues. The junction had 6 bases not matched to a gene; V was cut back by 5 bases and J by 3 bases. Germline values: CDR1 MDHEN, CDR2 SYDVKM. The CDR3 spells CASSTFQGDTEAFF. The DNA for the CDR3 is TGTGCCAGCAGTACCTTCCAGGGGGACACTGAAGCTTTCTTT.

V usage is TRBV19 and J usage is TRBJ2-3, with 9 bases that match TRBD1. This CDR3 comprises 14 residues. Losses at the gene ends were 5 bases for V and 4 bases for J; bases not matched to a gene: 4. Looked up from germline, CDR1 is LNHDA and CDR2 is SQIVND (reference sequence). CDR3 sequence (DNA): TGTGCCAGTAGTCTGGGACAGGGTGCAGATACGCAGTATTTT. Its protein is CASSLGQGADTQYF.

The rearrangement links TRBV19 to TRBJ2-1; 8 nucleotides line up with TRBD2. The germline V gene has CDR1 LNHDA and CDR2 SQIVND (reference sequence). Trimming took 11 bases from V and 9 from J; bases not matched to a gene: 3. The CDR3 covers 10 residues. The DNA for the CDR3 is TGTGCCTCACGGGGGGGTGAGCAGTTCTTC. As protein: CASRGGEQFF.